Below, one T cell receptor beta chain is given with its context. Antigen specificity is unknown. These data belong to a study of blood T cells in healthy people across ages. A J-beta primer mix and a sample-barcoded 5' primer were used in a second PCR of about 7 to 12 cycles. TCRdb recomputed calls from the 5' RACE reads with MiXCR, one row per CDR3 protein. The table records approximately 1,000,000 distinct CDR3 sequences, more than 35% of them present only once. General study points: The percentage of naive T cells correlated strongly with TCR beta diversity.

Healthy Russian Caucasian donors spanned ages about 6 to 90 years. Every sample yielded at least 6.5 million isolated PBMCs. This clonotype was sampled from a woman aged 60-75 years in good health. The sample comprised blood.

This CDR3 reads CASQDVGTEAFF. The CDR3 DNA reads TGTGCCAGCCAGGACGTGGGCACTGAAGCTTTCTTT. The V call is TRBV10-3, the J call TRBJ1-1, with unresolved D. V gave up 10 bases and J gave up 4 bases, with 13 bases separating them. CDR1 is ENHRY and CDR2 is SYGVKD in the germline V gene. CDR3 length: 12 amino acids.